The clone carrying this T cell receptor beta chain was seen ten or more times. Its antigen is not known. The data are from a study of human T cells and chemical hapten exposure. Whole-study findings and limits: Sensitization with DPC brought no change to TCRs above 1 in 1000 in frequency.

Original handling: Ranging from roughly 20,000 to 750,000, TCR counts per sample had a median value of approximately 99,000. TCRdb re-analysed the RACE reads in MiXCR, keeping a single row per CDR3 protein. Here the V and J calls rest on TCRdb's processing, not on the authors' analysis. This table holds 95,000 or so distinct CDR3 sequences, roughly 11% found once. As for time point: patch test 2, 6 weeks after DPC sensitization. Treatment in this sample: therapeutic diphenylcyclopropenone sensitization with weekly scalp DPC. This CDR3 has 11 amino acids. Germline CDR1 GTSNPN, CDR2 SVGIG (reference sequence). Trimming at V came to 5 bases and at J to 11 bases, leaving 6 bases not matched to a gene.

The source is a woman aged 40-49 years with alopecia areata. Some clones in this sample may be carry-over from other donors' samples. Material: whole blood, obtained in connection with sensitization to the hapten diphenylcyclopropenone (DPC). The rearrangement links TRBV30 to TRBJ1-1; 9 nucleotides match TRBD1. This chain's CDR3 is CAWRIQGAAFF. The CDR3 coding sequence is TGTGCCTGGCGTATACAGGGGGCGGCTTTCTTT.